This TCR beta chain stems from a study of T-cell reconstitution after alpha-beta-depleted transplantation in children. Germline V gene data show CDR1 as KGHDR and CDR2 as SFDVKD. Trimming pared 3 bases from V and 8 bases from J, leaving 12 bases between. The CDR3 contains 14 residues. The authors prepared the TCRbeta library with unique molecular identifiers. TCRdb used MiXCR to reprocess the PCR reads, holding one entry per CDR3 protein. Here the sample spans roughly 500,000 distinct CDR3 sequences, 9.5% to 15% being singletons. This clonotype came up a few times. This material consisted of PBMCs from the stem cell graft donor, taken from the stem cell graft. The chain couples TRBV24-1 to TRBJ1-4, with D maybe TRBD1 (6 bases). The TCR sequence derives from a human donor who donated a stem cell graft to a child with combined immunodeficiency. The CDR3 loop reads CATSDTGTFEKLFF. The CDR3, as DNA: TGTGCCACCAGTGATACCGGGACATTCGAAAAACTGTTTTTT.